This T cell receptor beta chain was observed in a study of T-cell memory formation after mild COVID-19. About the study: TCR clustering was largely donor specific. General study results and limits: A balance of CD4 and CD8 characterized clones contracting day 15 to 85, whereas later expanders leaned CD4+.

TCRdb redid the calling of the 5' RACE reads with MiXCR, one entry per CDR3 protein. This table has fewer than 250,000 distinct CDR3 sequences, roughly 18% appearing once. Regarding this clonotype: Its antigen is not known.

Germline assignment: CDR1 LNHNV and CDR2 YYDKDF (reference sequence). V gave up 5 bases and J gave up 0 bases; unmatched junction bases: 3. CDR3 size: 14 residues. The sequence derives from an adult woman who had mild COVID-19 (a few samples of this study predate the infection). Cell type and time point are not known. The sequenced sample was PBMCs or a T cell subset sorted from them (not recorded which). V is TRBV15 and J is TRBJ1-1; TRBD1 matches 7 bases. The CDR3 is CATSLGQMNTEAFF. The DNA of the CDR3 is TGTGCCACCAGCTTGGGACAGATGAACACTGAAGCTTTCTTT.